Listed below are T cell receptor beta chains from one sample, sequenced in a study of blood T cell repertoires in COVID-19. The table came from immunoSEQ multiplex PCR; TCRdb's copy has only in-frame clones and leaves some out. Here the sample spans some 300,000 clones, approximately 90% being singletons. The source material was peripheral blood. Receptor source: a woman aged 50 to 65 with COVID-19, enrolled during active disease. CDR3s include the opening cysteine and the closing phenylalanine or tryptophan. Each record gives: J gene, clone size, D gene, V gene, CDR3 DNA, CDR3 protein. The D gene is left open where the match is weak. Clone size is not always given. Where it is, it says once, few, many or a class for expanded clones.

TRBJ2-4,-,-,TRBV18,TGTGCCAGCTCACCCCCAGGGGCTGGCAAAAACATTCAGTACTTC,CASSPPGAGKNIQYF
TRBJ1-2,once,TRBD1,TRBV7-9,TGTGCCAGCAGGGGGACAGGAATGAACTATGGCTACACCTTC,CASRGTGMNYGYTF
TRBJ1-6,-,-,TRBV7-9,TGTGCCAGCAGCTTAGCGGGGCACCCCCTCCACTTT,CASSLAGHPLHF
TRBJ1-2,-,-,TRBV5-5,TGTGCCAGCAGCTTGGACAACGTGAACTATGGCTACACCTTC,CASSLDNVNYGYTF
TRBJ2-1,-,TRBD1,TRBV27,TGTGCCAGCAGCTCCTACACAGGGGGCAATGAGCAGTTCTTC,CASSSYTGGNEQFF
TRBJ2-7,-,TRBD1,TRBV29-1,TGCAGCGCAACCGGGACAGGGAGCTACGAGCAGTACTTC,CSATGTGSYEQYF
TRBJ2-5,-,TRBD2,TRBV4-2,TGTGCCAGCAGCCGGCGACCGGGAGGCCAAGAGACCCAGTACTTC,CASSRRPGGQETQYF
TRBJ2-7,-,TRBD1,TRBV30,TGTGCCTGGAGTGGTGGGACAGGGGCTAACGAGCAGTACTTC,CAWSGGTGANEQYF
TRBJ1-1,-,-,TRBV5-6,TGTGCCAGCAACACGGACAGTAACACTGAAGCTTTCTTT,CASNTDSNTEAFF
TRBJ1-3,-,-,TRBV3-1/TRBV3-2,TGTGCCAGCAGCCAAGAGAGTAGGAGTCCCATATATTTT,CASSQESRSPIYF
TRBJ1-3,-,-,TRBV20-1,TGCAGTGCTAGTTTGTCAGGGGCAAACACCATATATTTT,CSASLSGANTIYF
TRBJ2-2,-,TRBD1,TRBV2,TGTGCCAGCAGTCCACTAGACAGGGTAAAGGGCGGGGAGCTGTTTTTT,CASSPLDRVKGGELFF
TRBJ2-5,-,TRBD1,TRBV9,TGTGCCAGCAGCTTGACCGGACAGGGGACTCAGACCCAGTACTTC,CASSLTGQGTQTQYF
TRBJ1-1,-,TRBD1,TRBV5-4,TGTGCCAGCAGCTTGGGACAGGGAGGATTGGGAGCTTTCTTT,CASSLGQGGLGAFF
TRBJ2-1,-,TRBD2,TRBV5-8,TGTGCCAGCAGCCCCGAATTACTAGCGGGGGTCTACAATGAGCAGTTCTTC,CASSPELLAGVYNEQFF
TRBJ2-7,once,-,TRBV6-1,TGTGCCAGCAGTGAAGTACTAGCCGGAAACTACGAGCAGTACTTC,CASSEVLAGNYEQYF
TRBJ1-2,-,TRBD1,TRBV5-4,TGTGCCAGCAGCGGCTTCGGGACAGGGCGCGCTAAGGGCTACACCTTC,CASSGFGTGRAKGYTF
TRBJ2-6,-,TRBD1,TRBV18,TGTGCCAGCTCAGAAACAGGGGCTGGGGCCAACGTCCTGACTTTC,CASSETGAGANVLTF
TRBJ2-3,-,-,TRBV3-1/TRBV3-2,TGTGCCAGCGGCCAGCCGGGGGTCACAGATACGCAGTATTTT,CASGQPGVTDTQYF
TRBJ2-3,-,TRBD2,TRBV7-9,TGTGCCAGCAGCTTAGGTCAGCGGGATCTCACAGATACGCAGTATTTT,CASSLGQRDLTDTQYF
TRBJ2-7,-,TRBD2,TRBV5-1,TGCGCCAGCAGCTTATCCACCAGCGGGAGCTACGAGCAGTACTTC,CASSLSTSGSYEQYF
TRBJ2-1,once,-,TRBV19,TGTGCCAGTAGTATCGACGGGTACAATGAGCAGTTCTTC,CASSIDGYNEQFF
TRBJ2-1,-,TRBD1,TRBV5-1,TGCGCCAGCAGGGCCGGGACAGGGGCGAACAATGAGCAGTTCTTC,CASRAGTGANNEQFF
TRBJ1-6,-,-,TRBV7-2,TGTGCCAGCAGCTTATTTAACATGTTATCACCCCTCCACTTT,CASSLFNMLSPLHF
TRBJ2-7,-,TRBD1,TRBV27,TGTGCCAGCAGTTTTCATAGCGCCGGGACAGGAACTTACGAGCAGTACTTC,CASSFHSAGTGTYEQYF
TRBJ1-2,-,TRBD1,TRBV5-1,TGCGCCAGCAGCTTGGCCGCGAGGGGGCATGGCTACACCTTC,CASSLAARGHGYTF
TRBJ2-5,-,-,TRBV18,TGTGCCAGCTCCCCAATCGGGGAGACCCAGTACTTC,CASSPIGETQYF
TRBJ2-3,-,-,TRBV29-1,TGCAGCGTTGTATGGCCGATAAGCACAGATACGCAGTATTTT,CSVVWPISTDTQYF
TRBJ1-1,-,TRBD1,TRBV11-2,TGTGCCAGCAGCCCAAGACAGGGGACTGAAGCTTTCTTT,CASSPRQGTEAFF
TRBJ2-2,-,TRBD1,TRBV5-1,TGCGCCAGCGGGGCCGGAGGGACAGGGGCCGGGGAGCTGTTTTTT,CASGAGGTGAGELFF
TRBJ2-1,-,TRBD2,TRBV19,TGTGCCAGTAGTATGAGAGCGGGAGATTTGGATGAGCAGTTCTTC,CASSMRAGDLDEQFF
TRBJ2-2,-,TRBD2,TRBV5-6,TGTGCCAGCAGCATGGGACTAGCGGGAGGGCCGGCCACCGGGGAGCTGTTTTTT,CASSMGLAGGPATGELFF
TRBJ1-1,-,-,TRBV28,TGTGCCAGCAGTTTATATAGGACAGTCCCGACCGGAGCTTTCTTT,CASSLYRTVPTGAFF
TRBJ1-2,few,-,TRBV5-1,TGCGCCAGCAGCCCCGGGACACCGAGTGGCTACACCTTC,CASSPGTPSGYTF
TRBJ2-3,-,TRBD2,TRBV18,TGTGCCAGCTCACCACGGTACGGGACTAGCGGGCCGAAGGATACGCAGTATTTT,CASSPRYGTSGPKDTQYF
TRBJ1-5,-,TRBD1,TRBV4-3,TGCGCCAGCAGCCAGAGTGACAGGGGGCTTCAGCCCCAGCATTTT,CASSQSDRGLQPQHF
TRBJ2-4,-,-,TRBV6-5,TGTGCCAGCAGTTACTCGAGGGCGGGGACCAAAAACATTCAGTACTTC,CASSYSRAGTKNIQYF
TRBJ2-2,-,TRBD2,TRBV30,TGTGCCTGGAGAAGGACTAGCGGGAACACCGGGGAGCTGTTTTTT,CAWRRTSGNTGELFF
TRBJ2-1,-,TRBD2,TRBV7-9,TGTGCCAGCAGCACAAGGAAGGGACTAGCGAGTCGACCCTCCAGCGATGAGCAGTTCTTC,CASSTRKGLASRPSSDEQFF
TRBJ1-1,-,TRBD1,TRBV7-2,TGTGCCAGCAGCCTACAGACAGGGGTGGGCACTGAAGCTTTCTTT,CASSLQTGVGTEAFF
TRBJ2-7,-,TRBD1,TRBV9,TGTGCCAGCAGCGTGGGACAGGGAGCCTACGAGCAGTACTTC,CASSVGQGAYEQYF
TRBJ2-6,-,-,TRBV19,TGTGCCAGTACTTCTGGGGCCAACGTCCTGACTTTC,CASTSGANVLTF
TRBJ2-1,-,TRBD2,TRBV10-1,TGCGCCAGCAGTGTACTAGCGGGAGGGCCGGCGAATGAGCAGTTCTTC,CASSVLAGGPANEQFF
TRBJ2-1,-,-,TRBV5-1,TGCGCCAGCAGCATACAGGGCTACAATGAGCAGTTCTTC,CASSIQGYNEQFF
TRBJ2-3,-,-,TRBV2,TGTGCCAGCAGTGAAGGTCAGGACACAGATACGCAGTATTTT,CASSEGQDTDTQYF
TRBJ2-7,-,-,TRBV7-9,TGTGCCAGCAGCCAACCCCCGCGTACCTACGAGCAGTACTTC,CASSQPPRTYEQYF
TRBJ1-1,-,-,TRBV5-1,TGCGCCAGCTCCCAGGGCCAACTGAACACTGAAGCTTTCTTT,CASSQGQLNTEAFF
TRBJ2-2,-,-,TRBV10-3,TGTGCCATCAGGAACCACTACCCAAACACCGGGGAGCTGTTTTTT,CAIRNHYPNTGELFF
TRBJ2-7,-,TRBD2,TRBV6-2/TRBV6-3,TGTGCCAGCAGCCGAGAAGGGAGCGGGAGATCCCGCCGATCCTACGAGCAGTACTTC,CASSREGSGRSRRSYEQYF
TRBJ1-3,few,-,TRBV14,TGTGCCAGCAGCCAGGGACTTGGAAACACCATATATTTT,CASSQGLGNTIYF
TRBJ1-1,-,-,TRBV6-1,TGTGCCAGCAGTGATTGGTCAGGCCGAACTGAAGCTTTCTTT,CASSDWSGRTEAFF
TRBJ2-1,-,-,TRBV6-1,TGTGCCAGCAGTGAACCCAGGGGAGTTGGGAATGAGCAGTTCTTC,CASSEPRGVGNEQFF
TRBJ1-6,-,-,TRBV7-9,TGTGCCAGCAGCTTAGCCCCAGTGGTCGGGAATTCACCCCTCCACTTT,CASSLAPVVGNSPLHF